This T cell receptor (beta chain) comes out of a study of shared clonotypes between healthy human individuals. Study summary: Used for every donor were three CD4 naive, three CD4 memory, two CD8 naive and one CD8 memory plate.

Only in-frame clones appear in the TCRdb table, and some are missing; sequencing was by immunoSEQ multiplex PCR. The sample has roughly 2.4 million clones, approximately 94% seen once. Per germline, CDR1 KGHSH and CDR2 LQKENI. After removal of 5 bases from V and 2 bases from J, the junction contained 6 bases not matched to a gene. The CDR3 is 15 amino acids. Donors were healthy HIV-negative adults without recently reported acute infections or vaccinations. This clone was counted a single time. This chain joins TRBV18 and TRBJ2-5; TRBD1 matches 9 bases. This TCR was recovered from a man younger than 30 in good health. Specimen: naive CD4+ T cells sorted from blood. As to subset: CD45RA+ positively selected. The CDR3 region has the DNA TGTGCCAGCTCAGCTCCGGGACAGGGACAAGAGACCCAGTACTTC. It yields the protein CASSAPGQGQETQYF.